This T cell receptor (beta chain) was observed in a study of CD8+CD57+ T cells in acquired aplastic anemia. CDR3 length: 15 amino acids. Per the germline V gene, CDR1 is ENHRY and CDR2 is SYGVKD. The ends were cut back, 4 bases at V and 0 bases at J, with 10 bases in the middle. CDR3 and TCR beta VDJ profiling relied on a genomic DNA template. TCRdb passed the reads through MiXCR, listing each CDR3 protein once. The sample records around 430,000 distinct CDR3 sequences, approximately 32% being singletons. The authors sequenced patients whose flow cytometry had shown CD8+CD57+ cell expansion. The chain has TRBV10-3 and TRBJ1-3, with D unclear. The TCR was taken from a human donor with aplastic anemia. Source material: sorted CD4+, CD8+, or CD8+CD57+ T cells (not recorded which) from PBMCs. The DNA for the CDR3 is TGTGCCATCAGTGGGCCATCTCTCTCTGGAAACACCATATATTTT. Translation: CAISGPSLSGNTIYF.